This T cell receptor beta chain came from a study of blood T cell repertoires in COVID-19. About the research overall: Researchers got acute and convalescent COVID-19 samples from the United States, Italy and Spain.

This CDR3 is 14 amino acids long. The ends were cut back, 2 bases at V and 3 bases at J, with 10 bases in the middle. The V gene's germline CDR1 is KGHSH and CDR2 LQKENI. Per the authors' pipeline: Amplification with reference gene primers provided the estimates of nucleated cell counts. Sequenced by immunoSEQ multiplex PCR; TCRdb stores in-frame clones only, minus some. That table furnishes V, J and clone size, whereas the DNA furnished D and trimming. This repertoire shows hundreds of thousands of clones, around 86% found once; its top ten account for more than 5.5%. This TCR was recovered from a man between 60 and 75 years old who had recovered from COVID-19. The chain uses TRBV18 and TRBJ1-1; D may be TRBD1 (5 bases). The sample comprised peripheral blood. CDR3 sequence (DNA): TGTGCCAGCTCACCAACAGGTTGGGACACTGAAGCTTTCTTT. It encodes CASSPTGWDTEAFF.